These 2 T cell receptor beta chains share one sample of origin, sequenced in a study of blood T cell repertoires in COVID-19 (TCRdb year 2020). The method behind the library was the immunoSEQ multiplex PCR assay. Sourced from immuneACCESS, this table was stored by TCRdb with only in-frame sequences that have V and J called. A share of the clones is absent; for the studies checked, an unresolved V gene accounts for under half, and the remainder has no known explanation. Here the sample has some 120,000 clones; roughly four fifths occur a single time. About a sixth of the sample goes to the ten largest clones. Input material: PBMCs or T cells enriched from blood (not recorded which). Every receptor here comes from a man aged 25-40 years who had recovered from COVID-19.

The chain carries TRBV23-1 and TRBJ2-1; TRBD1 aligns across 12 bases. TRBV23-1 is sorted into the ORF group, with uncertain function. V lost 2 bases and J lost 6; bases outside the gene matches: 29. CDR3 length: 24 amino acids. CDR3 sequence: CASSQISEDLKGDRGRKGPNEQFF. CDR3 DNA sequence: TGCGCCAGCAGTCAAATATCAGAGGACCTAAAGGGGGACAGGGGGCGGAAGGGTCCCAATGAGCAGTTCTTC.

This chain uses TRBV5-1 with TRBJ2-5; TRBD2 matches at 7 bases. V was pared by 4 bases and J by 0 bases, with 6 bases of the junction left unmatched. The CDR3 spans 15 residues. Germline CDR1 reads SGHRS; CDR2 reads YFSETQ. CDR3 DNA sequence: TGCGCCAGCAGCCGGGCGGGGGACTACCAAGAGACCCAGTACTTC. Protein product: CASSRAGDYQETQYF. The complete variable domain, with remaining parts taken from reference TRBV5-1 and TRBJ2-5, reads KAGVTQTPRYLIKTRGQQVTLSCSPISGHRSVSWYQQTPGQGLQFLFEYFSETQRNKGNFPGRFSGRQFSNSRSEMNVSTLELGDSALYLCASSRAGDYQETQYFGPGTRLLVL.